Presented here are 20 T cell receptor beta chains from one specimen sequenced in a study of CXCR3-negative and CXCR3-positive naive CD8 T cells. Their target antigens are unknown. cDNA libraries for TRB were generated by 5' RACE incorporating UMI labels. TCRdb reprocessed the 5' RACE reads and keeps a single row for each CDR3 protein, giving no DNA. This repertoire includes 84,000 or so distinct CDR3 sequences. Study-wide findings and caveats: In CXCR3-positive naive cells, the TRB CDR3s were more hydrophobic than in CXCR3-negative naive cells.

Sequencing was carried out using naive CXCR3+ CD8+ T cells from blood. The subset denotes: CD45RO-CCR7+CD27+CD95- naive CD8+ T cells expressing CXCR3 (TNR3+). These receptors all stem from a human donor in good health. Some clones in this sample may be carry-over from other donors' samples.

The chain combines TRBV5-1 with TRBJ2-3. Per germline, CDR1 SGHRS and CDR2 YFSETQ. The CDR3 has 12 amino acids. This chain's CDR3 is CASSLEANTQYF.

The chain couples TRBV4-1 to TRBJ1-1; TCRdb calls TRBD1, which cannot be checked without DNA. CDR1 is MGHRA, CDR2 YSYEKL, per germline. This CDR3 has 15 amino acids. This CDR3 reads CASSHGPGRSPEAFF.

The chain uses TRBV5-1 and TRBJ2-7; TCRdb's D call, TRBD1, is unchecked because there is no DNA. The CDR3 covers 15 residues. The germline CDR1 and CDR2 sequences are SGHRS and YFSETQ. Here the CDR3 reads CASTNPNGGGYEQYF.

This chain connects TRBV5-1 to TRBJ2-5; there is no DNA to check the TCRdb D call of TRBD2. CDR1 SGHRS and CDR2 YFSETQ come from the germline V gene. This CDR3 has 16 amino acids. The CDR3 loop reads CASSLERAGTPGAQYF.

The chain employs TRBV4-3 and TRBJ2-2; absent DNA, TCRdb's TRBD2 call cannot be checked. Germline CDR1 reads LGHNA; CDR2 reads YSLEER. This CDR3 is built from 17 residues. The chain's CDR3 is CASSQDGLVWATGELFF.

The gene calls are TRBV5-1 and TRBJ2-3; TCRdb calls TRBD1, which cannot be checked without DNA. Looked up from germline, CDR1 is SGHRS and CDR2 is YFSETQ. The CDR3 is made up of 13 amino acids. The CDR3 reads CASRWGGLDTQYF.

The rearrangement uses TRBV24-1 and TRBJ2-7; TCRdb outputs TRBD1, but without DNA this stays unchecked. The CDR3 has 12 residues. CDR1 is KGHDR, CDR2 SFDVKD, per germline. The CDR3 region is CATSDQGYEQYF.

The CDR3: CASSKDTKINYGYTF. This sequence joins TRBV18 and TRBJ1-2; with no DNA, the TCRdb D assignment of TRBD1 cannot be verified. The CDR3 length is 15 residues. Germline values: CDR1 KGHSH, CDR2 LQKENI.

The genes are TRBV28 and TRBJ2-1; without DNA, the TCRdb call of TRBD1 cannot be checked. Germline-derived CDR1 and CDR2 are MDHEN and SYDVKM. The CDR3 runs 17 residues. The CDR3 here is CASTPVQGTSSYNEQFF.

The CDR3 reads CASSAAVWEQYF. The genes are TRBV25-1 and TRBJ2-7. The CDR3 runs to 12 residues. Germline V CDR1 and CDR2: MGHDK, SYGVNS.

The chain uses TRBV7-9 and TRBJ2-7; the TCRdb call, TRBD2, lacks DNA for checking. The CDR3 has 12 amino acids. CDR1 and CDR2 from the germline V gene are SEHNR and FQNEAQ (reference sequence). The CDR3 sequence: CASIAGDYEQYF.

The chain couples TRBV6-2 or TRBV6-3 to TRBJ2-5; there is no DNA to check the TCRdb D call of TRBD1. Germline CDR1 reads MNHEY; CDR2 reads SVGEGT. The CDR3 is 14 residues long. CDR3 sequence reads: CASSHPGGQETQYF.

This rearrangement joins TRBV11-2 to TRBJ2-7. The CDR3 extends over 12 amino acids. Per the germline V gene, CDR1 is SGHAT and CDR2 is FQNNGV. The CDR3 protein is CASSRLDEKQYF.

The genes are TRBV15 and TRBJ2-5; the D call of TRBD1 rests on TCRdb alone, since no DNA is present to check it. This CDR3 has 15 residues. CDR1 LNHNV and CDR2 YYDKDF come from the germline V gene (reference sequence). Here the CDR3 reads CATSRGQGDTETQYF.

The genes are TRBV28 and TRBJ2-7; TCRdb designates TRBD2, a call that cannot be tested without DNA. Per germline, CDR1 MDHEN and CDR2 SYDVKM. This CDR3 has 15 residues. The CDR3 loop reads CASSLRPSLSYEQYF.

This chain's CDR3 is CASSPPGMGWEQYF. The rearrangement joins TRBV7-9 to TRBJ2-7; TCRdb gives TRBD1 as the D gene, but with no DNA this cannot be confirmed. The CDR3 covers 14 residues. The germline gives CDR1 SEHNR, CDR2 FQNEAQ (reference sequence).

This CDR3 is CASSVTSGVYNEQFF. V usage is TRBV4-1 and J usage is TRBJ2-1; there is no DNA to check the TCRdb D call of TRBD2. Germline V gene data show CDR1 as MGHRA and CDR2 as YSYEKL. This CDR3 has 15 amino acids.

The V and J genes are TRBV4-1 and TRBJ1-2; TCRdb calls TRBD1, which cannot be checked without DNA. Germline V gene lookup returns CDR1 MGHRA and CDR2 YSYEKL. The CDR3 is 14 residues long. This CDR3 is CASSQGQVSYGYTF.

The gene calls are TRBV28 and TRBJ1-5; TCRdb picks TRBD1, but there is no DNA to check that call. The CDR3 is made up of 14 amino acids. CDR1 and CDR2 from the germline V gene are MDHEN and SYDVKM. CDR3 loop: CASSRDRGLQPQHF.

The rearrangement uses TRBV20-1 and TRBJ2-7; as DNA is missing, the TRBD2 call by TCRdb cannot be tested. Germline lookup yields CDR1 DFQATT and CDR2 SNEGSKA (reference sequence). CDR3 length equals 18 residues. The CDR3 sequence is CSARDALAGGQKSYEQYF.